Presented here are 16 T cell receptor beta chains from one specimen sequenced in a study of cytomegalovirus exposure and HLA in healthy donors. The PCR was carried out with 60 Vbeta primers and 13 Jbeta primers. Assay: immunoSEQ multiplex PCR; the TCRdb copy retains only in-frame clones and omits some. The sample carries about 140,000 clones, less than 90% recorded once. The sample comprised PBMCs. These receptors were taken from a middle-aged man in good health and CMV-seronegative.

J is TRBJ2-4 and V is TRBV7-3; no definite D call. Germline values: CDR1 SGHTA, CDR2 FQGTGA. The V end was cut by 5 bases, the J end by 9 bases, with 14 bases between. This CDR3 is 13 amino acids long. CDR3 sequence reads: CASSPGAPSIQYF. The CDR3 nucleotides read TGTGCCAGCAGCCCAGGTGCCCCCAGCATTCAGTACTTC.

This clone was detected only a few times. The chain is built from TRBV9 and TRBJ2-7, with a tentative D call TRBD2 (6 bases). This CDR3 has 15 residues. The V gene's germline CDR1 is SGDLS and CDR2 YYNGEE. The V end was cut by 3 bases, the J end by 7 bases, with 20 bases between. The CDR3 loop is CASSASGTGVGEQYF. In DNA form, the CDR3 reads TGTGCCAGCAGCGCGTCCGGGACGGGGGTAGGGGAGCAGTACTTC. Complete variable domain (other parts from reference TRBV9 and TRBJ2-7): DSGVTQTPKHLITATGQRVTLRCSPRSGDLSVYWYQQSLDQGLQFLIQYYNGEERAKGNILERFSAQQFPDLHSELNLSSLELGDSALYFCASSASGTGVGEQYFGPGTRLTVT.

The chain carries TRBV7-9 and TRBJ1-5, with 8 bases fitting TRBD1. The germline CDR1 and CDR2 sequences are SEHNR and FQNEAQ (reference sequence). The trim removed 5 bases at V and 3 bases at J, leaving 9 bases unmatched. This CDR3 spans 16 amino acids. CDR3 sequence (DNA): TGTGCCAGCAGCCTGGACAGGGTCGGAGTCAATCAGCCCCAGCATTTT. Its protein product is CASSLDRVGVNQPQHF.

In its sample, this clone was seen once. The CDR3 sequence is CASSIDTLTGEAFF. The CDR3 DNA reads as TGTGCCAGTAGTATAGATACCCTGACAGGAGAAGCTTTCTTT. J is TRBJ1-1 and V is TRBV19, with D possibly being TRBD1 (6 bases). Germline V gene lookup returns CDR1 LNHDA and CDR2 SQIVND (reference sequence). This CDR3 comprises 14 residues. V shed 0 bases and J shed 8 bases, with 13 bases lying between them.

V usage is TRBV19 and J usage is TRBJ1-1, with D tentatively TRBD1 (5 bases). This CDR3 has 12 amino acids. Germline V CDR1 and CDR2: LNHDA, SQIVND (reference sequence). V was pared by 3 bases and J by 8 bases, with 10 bases between. CDR3 in amino acids: CASSMGRQEAFF. The CDR3 nucleotides are TGTGCCAGTAGTATGGGTCGACAGGAAGCTTTCTTT.

The chain has TRBV25-1 and TRBJ2-1; TRBD2 aligns across 7 bases. Trimming cost V 4 bases and J 2 bases; bases outside gene matches: 8. This CDR3 is 16 amino acids long. Germline values: CDR1 MGHDK, CDR2 SYGVNS. The CDR3 spells CASSGSVGTTYNEQFF. In DNA, the CDR3 is TGTGCCAGCAGTGGGTCCGTCGGGACTACCTACAATGAGCAGTTCTTC.

The chain uses TRBV9 and TRBJ1-3, with D hard to call. The germline CDR1 and CDR2 sequences are SGDLS and YYNGEE. With 0 bases removed from V and 4 bases from J, the gap between germline ends came to 8 bases. The CDR3 runs 14 residues. CDR3 DNA sequence: TGTGCCAGCAGCGTAGGACGGAGGGGAAACACCATATATTTT. Translating it yields CASSVGRRGNTIYF.

The count of this clone is one. The rearrangement links TRBV29-1 to TRBJ2-7; TRBD1 agrees at 8 bases. V gave up 6 bases and J gave up 2 bases; unmatched junction bases: 3. Per the germline V gene, CDR1 is SQVTM and CDR2 is ANQGSEA. The CDR3 runs 12 residues. This CDR3 is CSVRQGTYEQYF. CDR3 nucleotides: TGCAGCGTCCGACAGGGGACCTACGAGCAGTACTTC.

V usage is TRBV7-2 and J usage is TRBJ2-7, with D possibly being TRBD1 (5 bases). The CDR3 is 13 residues long. Looked up from germline, CDR1 is SGHTA and CDR2 is FQGNSA. Trimming took off 6 bases at V and 3 bases at J, with 12 bases between the two ends. CDR3 amino acids: CASRGTGRYEQYF. The CDR3 bases are TGTGCCAGCAGAGGAACAGGTCGCTACGAGCAGTACTTC.

This clone appeared once. This chain connects TRBV18 to TRBJ2-2; 10 nucleotides align to TRBD1. V gave up 3 bases and J gave up 4 bases; unmatched junction bases: 2. Germline V gene sequence: CDR1 KGHSH, CDR2 LQKENI. The CDR3 loop spans 15 amino acids. CDR3 in amino acids: CASSPRDRGTGELFF. The CDR3 DNA sequence: TGTGCCAGCTCACCCCGGGACAGGGGCACCGGGGAGCTGTTTTTT.

This clone was picked up one time. Other DNA sequences in the same sample also yield this CDR3. This sequence joins TRBV5-1 and TRBJ1-1; possible D gene TRBD1, 6 bases. CDR1 SGHRS and CDR2 YFSETQ come from the germline V gene. The CDR3 contains 12 residues. Deletions cut 1 base from V and 8 bases from J, with 9 bases between. This CDR3 is CASSLTGTEAFF. In nucleotides, the CDR3 is TGCGCCAGCAGCTTGACAGGGACCGAAGCTTTCTTT.

This clone has a handful of counts. This rearrangement joins TRBV29-1 to TRBJ2-1, with 8 bases fitting TRBD1. Germline CDR1 SQVTM, CDR2 ANQGSEA. CDR3 length equals 13 residues. The V segment lost 0 bases and the J segment 6 bases; nucleotides outside the gene matches: 1. CDR3 sequence: CSVEDGTGNEQFF. In nucleotides, the CDR3 is TGCAGCGTTGAAGACGGGACAGGCAATGAGCAGTTCTTC.

This chain links TRBV7-2 with TRBJ1-1, with D hard to call. Trimming removed 4 bases at V and 6 bases at J, with 9 bases between. CDR1 and CDR2 from the germline V gene are SGHTA and FQGNSA. CDR3 length: 12 residues. The CDR3 sequence: CASSYPSPEAFF. In DNA, the CDR3 is TGTGCCAGCAGCTATCCTTCTCCTGAAGCTTTCTTT.

The J gene is TRBJ2-1, the V gene TRBV29-1; TRBD2 might be the D (6 bases). The germline CDR1 and CDR2 sequences are SQVTM and ANQGSEA. The CDR3 is 12 residues long. The CDR3 nucleotides are TGCGGATGGGACTTCTCCTACAATGAGCAGTTCTTC. Translated, it gives CGWDFSYNEQFF.

This chain links TRBV5-1 with TRBJ2-1; weak D call: TRBD1 (6 bases). CDR3 length: 15 amino acids. Looked up from germline, CDR1 is SGHRS and CDR2 is YFSETQ. V was pared by 0 bases and J by 5 bases, with 12 bases between. CDR3: CASSLEGTQNNEQFF. The DNA for the CDR3 is TGCGCCAGCAGCTTGGAAGGGACACAAAACAATGAGCAGTTCTTC.

This clone was recorded once. The chain joins TRBV9 to TRBJ1-6; D remains unclear. CDR1 SGDLS and CDR2 YYNGEE come from the germline V gene. The CDR3 consists of 15 residues. V was shortened by 4 bases and J by 9 bases, with 17 bases between the two germline ends. The CDR3 nucleotides read TGTGCCAGCAGCCCCGCGGGAGGGAGGATTTCACCCCTCCACTTT. Translation: CASSPAGGRISPLHF.